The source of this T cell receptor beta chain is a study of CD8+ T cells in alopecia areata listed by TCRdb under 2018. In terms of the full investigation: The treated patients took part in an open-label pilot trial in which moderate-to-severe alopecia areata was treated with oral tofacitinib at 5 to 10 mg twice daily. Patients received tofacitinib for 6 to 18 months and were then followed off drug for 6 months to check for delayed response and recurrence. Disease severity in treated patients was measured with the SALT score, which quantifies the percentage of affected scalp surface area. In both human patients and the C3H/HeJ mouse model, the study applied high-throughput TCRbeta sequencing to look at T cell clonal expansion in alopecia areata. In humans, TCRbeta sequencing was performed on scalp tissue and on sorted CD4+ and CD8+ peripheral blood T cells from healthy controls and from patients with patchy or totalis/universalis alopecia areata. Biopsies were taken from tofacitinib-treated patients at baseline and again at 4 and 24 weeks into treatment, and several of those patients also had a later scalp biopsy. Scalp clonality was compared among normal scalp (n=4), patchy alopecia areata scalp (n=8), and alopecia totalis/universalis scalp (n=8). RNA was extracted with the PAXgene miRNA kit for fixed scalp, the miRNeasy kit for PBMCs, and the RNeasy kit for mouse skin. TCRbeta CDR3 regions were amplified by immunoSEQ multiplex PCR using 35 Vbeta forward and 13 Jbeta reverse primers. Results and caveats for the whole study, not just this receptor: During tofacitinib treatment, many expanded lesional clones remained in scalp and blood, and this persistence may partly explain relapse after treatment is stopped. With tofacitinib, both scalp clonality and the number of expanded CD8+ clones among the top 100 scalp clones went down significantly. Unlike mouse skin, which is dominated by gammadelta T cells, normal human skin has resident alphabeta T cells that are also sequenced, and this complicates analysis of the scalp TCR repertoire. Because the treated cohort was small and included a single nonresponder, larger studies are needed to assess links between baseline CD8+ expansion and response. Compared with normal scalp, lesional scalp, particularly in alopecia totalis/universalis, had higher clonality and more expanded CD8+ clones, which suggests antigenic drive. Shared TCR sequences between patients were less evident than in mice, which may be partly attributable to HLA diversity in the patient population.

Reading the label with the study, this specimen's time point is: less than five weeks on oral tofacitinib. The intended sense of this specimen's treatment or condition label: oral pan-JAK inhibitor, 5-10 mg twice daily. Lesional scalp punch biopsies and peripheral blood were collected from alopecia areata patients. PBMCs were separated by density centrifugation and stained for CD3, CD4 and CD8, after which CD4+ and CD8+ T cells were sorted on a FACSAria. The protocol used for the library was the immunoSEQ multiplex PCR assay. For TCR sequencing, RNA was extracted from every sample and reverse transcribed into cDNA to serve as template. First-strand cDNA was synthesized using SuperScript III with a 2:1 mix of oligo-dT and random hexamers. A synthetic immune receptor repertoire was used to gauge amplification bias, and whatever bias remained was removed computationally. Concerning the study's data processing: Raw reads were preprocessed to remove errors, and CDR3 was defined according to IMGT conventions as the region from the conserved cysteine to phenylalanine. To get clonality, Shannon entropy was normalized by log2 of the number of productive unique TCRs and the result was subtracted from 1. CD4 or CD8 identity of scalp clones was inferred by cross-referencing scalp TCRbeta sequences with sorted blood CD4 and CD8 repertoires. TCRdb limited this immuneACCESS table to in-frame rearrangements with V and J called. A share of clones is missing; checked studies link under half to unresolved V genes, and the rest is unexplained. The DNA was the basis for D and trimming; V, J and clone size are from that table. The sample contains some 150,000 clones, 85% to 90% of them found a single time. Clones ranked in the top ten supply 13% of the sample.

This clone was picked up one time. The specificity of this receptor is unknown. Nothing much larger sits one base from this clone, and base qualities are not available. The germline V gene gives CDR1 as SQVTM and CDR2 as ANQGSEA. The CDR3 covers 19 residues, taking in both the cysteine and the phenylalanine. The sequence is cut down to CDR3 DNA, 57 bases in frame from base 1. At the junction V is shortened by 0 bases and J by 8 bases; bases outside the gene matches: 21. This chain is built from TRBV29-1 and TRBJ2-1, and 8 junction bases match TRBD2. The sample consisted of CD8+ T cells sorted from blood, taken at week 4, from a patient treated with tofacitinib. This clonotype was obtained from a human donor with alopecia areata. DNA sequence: TGCAGCGTTGAAGATGCAACGAGCGGGAGAAGTTCCTACAATGATGAGCAGTTCTTC. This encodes CSVEDATSGRSSYNDEQFF.